Listed below are T cell receptor beta chains from one sample, sequenced in a study of post-analysis software for immune sequencing data. Via MiXCR, TCRdb re-called the PCR reads, giving one row per CDR3 protein. This table holds roughly 600,000 distinct CDR3 sequences, 40% to 50% found once. The sample taken for sequencing was blood. The origin of the receptors is a girl aged 10 to 17 with multiple sclerosis. Both conserved end residues are part of each CDR3. Fields, in order: J gene, V gene, clone size, D gene, CDR3 DNA, CDR3 protein. D genes are given only for firm matches. Clone size is stated in some rows and not others, as once, few, many or a class when expanded.

J gene: TRBJ2-1
V gene: TRBV12-3/TRBV12-4
clone size: .
D gene: TRBD1
CDR3 DNA: TGTGCCAGCAGTTTATCAGGACAGGGACCCCGAGGCGGGCAGTTCTTC
CDR3 protein: CASSLSGQGPRGGQFF

J gene: TRBJ2-3
V gene: TRBV27
clone size: few
D gene: .
CDR3 DNA: TGTGCCAGCAGTTTAACCCGGGGGACCCCAGATACGCAGTATTTT
CDR3 protein: CASSLTRGTPDTQYF

J gene: TRBJ2-3
V gene: TRBV14
clone size: .
D gene: TRBD2
CDR3 DNA: TGTGCCAGCAGCCAGGGACTAGCGGATACGCAGTATTTT
CDR3 protein: CASSQGLADTQYF

J gene: TRBJ1-1
V gene: TRBV6-1
clone size: .
D gene: .
CDR3 DNA: TGTGCCAGCAGCGTACGAGTCCTGAGCACTGAAGCTTTCTTT
CDR3 protein: CASSVRVLSTEAFF

J gene: TRBJ2-7
V gene: TRBV29-1
clone size: few
D gene: .
CDR3 DNA: TGCAGCGTTGAATCGCAGGGAGTCCCCTACGAGCAGTACTTC
CDR3 protein: CSVESQGVPYEQYF

J gene: TRBJ1-2
V gene: TRBV3-1
clone size: .
D gene: .
CDR3 DNA: TGTGCCAGCAGCCAAGATTCAACAGCTGGGAGAGTCTATGGCTACACCTTC
CDR3 protein: CASSQDSTAGRVYGYTF

J gene: TRBJ2-3
V gene: TRBV6-4
clone size: .
D gene: .
CDR3 DNA: TGTGCCAGCAGTTTAACCCACCTCACAGATACGCAGTATTTT
CDR3 protein: CASSLTHLTDTQYF

J gene: TRBJ2-2
V gene: TRBV7-9
clone size: .
D gene: .
CDR3 DNA: TGTGCCAGCAGCTTAGTCGCGGGCGGGGAGCTGTTTTTT
CDR3 protein: CASSLVAGGELFF

J gene: TRBJ2-5
V gene: TRBV20-1
clone size: once
D gene: TRBD2
CDR3 DNA: TGCAGTGCGACCCTAGCGGGAGGGCGAGAGACCCAGTACTTC
CDR3 protein: CSATLAGGRETQYF

J gene: TRBJ1-2
V gene: TRBV7-9
clone size: .
D gene: .
CDR3 DNA: TGTGCCAGCAGCTTTCGCGCCGGGGGCTATGGCTACACCTTC
CDR3 protein: CASSFRAGGYGYTF

J gene: TRBJ1-1
V gene: TRBV12-3/TRBV12-4
clone size: .
D gene: .
CDR3 DNA: TGTGCCAGCAGTTTCCCCGGGAGAGGGAACACTGAAGCTTTCTTT
CDR3 protein: CASSFPGRGNTEAFF

J gene: TRBJ2-7
V gene: TRBV4-1
clone size: .
D gene: .
CDR3 DNA: TGCGCCAGCAGCCAAGCAATCTGGACGGCCGACGAGCAGTACTTC
CDR3 protein: CASSQAIWTADEQYF

J gene: TRBJ2-5
V gene: TRBV6-5
clone size: .
D gene: TRBD2
CDR3 DNA: TGTGCCAGCAAAATGACTAGCGGGAGCAAGGAGACCCAGTACTTC
CDR3 protein: CASKMTSGSKETQYF

J gene: TRBJ2-1
V gene: TRBV9
clone size: few
D gene: TRBD2
CDR3 DNA: TGTGCCAGCAGCGTAGGGGGTAGCGGGGGGGCCTACAATGAGCAGTTCTTC
CDR3 protein: CASSVGGSGGAYNEQFF

J gene: TRBJ1-2
V gene: TRBV12-3/TRBV12-4
clone size: .
D gene: .
CDR3 DNA: TGTGCCAGCAGTCAGGACAGCCCCTATGGCTACACCTTC
CDR3 protein: CASSQDSPYGYTF

J gene: TRBJ2-4
V gene: TRBV4-1
clone size: .
D gene: TRBD2
CDR3 DNA: TGCGCCAGCAGCCAATGGTCCCCCAGCGGGGTAGCCAAAAACATTCAGTACTTC
CDR3 protein: CASSQWSPSGVAKNIQYF

J gene: TRBJ2-3
V gene: TRBV19
clone size: once
D gene: .
CDR3 DNA: TGTGCCAGTAGTATAGCGGCTACCGAGGCAGATACGCAGTATTTT
CDR3 protein: CASSIAATEADTQYF

J gene: TRBJ2-7
V gene: TRBV5-1
clone size: few
D gene: TRBD1
CDR3 DNA: TGCGCCAGCAGCTTGGTCGGCGCAGGGACAGGCGTTTACGAGCAGTACTTC
CDR3 protein: CASSLVGAGTGVYEQYF

J gene: TRBJ2-1
V gene: TRBV29-1
clone size: few
D gene: TRBD2
CDR3 DNA: TGCAGCGTCGCGGGACTAGCGGCCTACAATGAGCAGTTCTTC
CDR3 protein: CSVAGLAAYNEQFF

J gene: TRBJ1-1
V gene: TRBV12-3/TRBV12-4
clone size: .
D gene: .
CDR3 DNA: TGTGCCAGCACTAGTTGGACTGAAGCTTTCTTT
CDR3 protein: CASTSWTEAFF

J gene: TRBJ1-1
V gene: TRBV10-2
clone size: .
D gene: .
CDR3 DNA: TGCGCCAGCAGGACTATACCCTCAGGGATGAACACTGAAGCTTTCTTT
CDR3 protein: CASRTIPSGMNTEAFF

J gene: TRBJ2-7
V gene: TRBV4-2
clone size: .
D gene: TRBD2
CDR3 DNA: TGTGCCAGCGCCACAGCGGGAGGGCCCTACGAGCAGTACTTC
CDR3 protein: CASATAGGPYEQYF

J gene: TRBJ2-7
V gene: TRBV12-3/TRBV12-4
clone size: .
D gene: .
CDR3 DNA: TGTGCCAGCAGTTTTAGTCAATATGGGGGTTACGAGCAGTACTTC
CDR3 protein: CASSFSQYGGYEQYF

J gene: TRBJ2-1
V gene: TRBV7-3
clone size: .
D gene: .
CDR3 DNA: TGTGCCAGCAGCCCAAAAAAGGGGGTGGCTTTGGACAATGAGCAGTTCTTC
CDR3 protein: CASSPKKGVALDNEQFF

J gene: TRBJ2-7
V gene: TRBV28
clone size: .
D gene: TRBD2
CDR3 DNA: TGTGCCAGCACCACACCGTCTAGCGGGAGAGCCTACGAGCAGTACTTC
CDR3 protein: CASTTPSSGRAYEQYF

J gene: TRBJ2-4
V gene: TRBV6-6
clone size: .
D gene: TRBD2
CDR3 DNA: TGTGCCAGCAGTTACGGCGGGGCGGGAGAAAACATTCAGTACTTC
CDR3 protein: CASSYGGAGENIQYF

J gene: TRBJ2-3
V gene: TRBV15
clone size: .
D gene: .
CDR3 DNA: TGTGCCACCAGCAGAGATATCATGCGGGGTAGCACAGATACGCAGTATTTT
CDR3 protein: CATSRDIMRGSTDTQYF

J gene: TRBJ2-7
V gene: TRBV10-3
clone size: .
D gene: TRBD1
CDR3 DNA: TGTGCCATCCGACCAGACAGGGGAGATGTATACGAGCAGTACTTC
CDR3 protein: CAIRPDRGDVYEQYF

J gene: TRBJ2-1
V gene: TRBV4-1
clone size: .
D gene: TRBD2
CDR3 DNA: TGCGCCAGCAGCCACAGAGGGGGACTAGCGGGGCGGGGTGAGCAGTTCTTC
CDR3 protein: CASSHRGGLAGRGEQFF

J gene: TRBJ2-4
V gene: TRBV10-2
clone size: once
D gene: TRBD2
CDR3 DNA: TGCGCCAGCAGTGAGTCTAGCGGGACCCCTCTCGGGCAGTACTTC
CDR3 protein: CASSESSGTPLGQYF

J gene: TRBJ1-1
V gene: TRBV10-3
clone size: .
D gene: TRBD1
CDR3 DNA: TGTGCCATCAGTGACGACAGGGGTGAAGACGGTGCCACTGAAGCTTTCTTT
CDR3 protein: CAISDDRGEDGATEAFF

J gene: TRBJ2-5
V gene: TRBV7-9
clone size: .
D gene: .
CDR3 DNA: TGTGCCAGCAGCTCAAGCAGGGTTTGGGGTGATGAGACCCAGTACTTC
CDR3 protein: CASSSSRVWGDETQYF

J gene: TRBJ2-7
V gene: TRBV6-6
clone size: once
D gene: TRBD2
CDR3 DNA: TGTGCCAGCAGCTTCCTAGCGGAGTTTAGCTCCTACGAGCAGTACTTC
CDR3 protein: CASSFLAEFSSYEQYF

J gene: TRBJ2-1
V gene: TRBV6-6
clone size: .
D gene: .
CDR3 DNA: TGTGCCAGCAGTTCCACTAGCTATCGGGGCAATGAGCAGTTCTTC
CDR3 protein: CASSSTSYRGNEQFF

J gene: TRBJ2-3
V gene: TRBV12-3/TRBV12-4
clone size: .
D gene: TRBD2
CDR3 DNA: TGTGCCAGCAGTTTTTATAGCGGGAGCACAGATACGCAGTATTTT
CDR3 protein: CASSFYSGSTDTQYF

J gene: TRBJ2-1
V gene: TRBV4-1
clone size: few
D gene: .
CDR3 DNA: TGCGCCAGCAGCCTTAAGAATGAGCAGTTCTTC
CDR3 protein: CASSLKNEQFF

J gene: TRBJ2-3
V gene: TRBV9
clone size: .
D gene: TRBD2
CDR3 DNA: TGTGCCAGCAGCGTAGCTACCGCGGGGGGGCCGTATACGCAGTATTTT
CDR3 protein: CASSVATAGGPYTQYF

J gene: TRBJ2-1
V gene: TRBV29-1
clone size: .
D gene: TRBD1
CDR3 DNA: TGCAGCGTTGACGTCTTGGACAGGGTTTACAATGAGCAGTTCTTC
CDR3 protein: CSVDVLDRVYNEQFF

J gene: TRBJ2-7
V gene: TRBV4-2
clone size: few
D gene: TRBD2
CDR3 DNA: TGTGCCAGCAGCCAAGGCGGGGGTAGCTACGAGCAGTACTTC
CDR3 protein: CASSQGGGSYEQYF

J gene: TRBJ1-2
V gene: TRBV20-1
clone size: once
D gene: .
CDR3 DNA: TGCAGTGCGTTGCAGGGATATGGCTACACCTTC
CDR3 protein: CSALQGYGYTF

J gene: TRBJ2-7
V gene: TRBV11-3
clone size: .
D gene: .
CDR3 DNA: TGTGCCAGCAGCCACCGGGACACCTTCTACGAGCAGTACTTC
CDR3 protein: CASSHRDTFYEQYF

J gene: TRBJ2-3
V gene: TRBV10-3
clone size: few
D gene: .
CDR3 DNA: TGTGCCATCAGTGAGTCTAGTACAGATACGCAGTATTTT
CDR3 protein: CAISESSTDTQYF

J gene: TRBJ2-7
V gene: TRBV5-1
clone size: few
D gene: .
CDR3 DNA: TGCGCCAGCAGCCTATCAGCGGGCAGCTCCTACGAGCAGTACTTC
CDR3 protein: CASSLSAGSSYEQYF

J gene: TRBJ2-5
V gene: TRBV10-3
clone size: .
D gene: TRBD2
CDR3 DNA: TGTGCCATCAGTGACATTAGCGGGAGGAGGGAGACCCAGTACTTC
CDR3 protein: CAISDISGRRETQYF

J gene: TRBJ1-2
V gene: TRBV5-6
clone size: .
D gene: .
CDR3 DNA: TGTGCCAGCAGCGCTTGGAGTGCAGGGTTTAGGTGGAGTGATGGCTACACCTTC
CDR3 protein: CASSAWSAGFRWSDGYTF

J gene: TRBJ2-3
V gene: TRBV5-1
clone size: .
D gene: TRBD1
CDR3 DNA: TGCGCCAGCAGCTCCCAGGGGACAGTTACAGATACGCAGTATTTT
CDR3 protein: CASSSQGTVTDTQYF

J gene: TRBJ2-5
V gene: TRBV6-5
clone size: .
D gene: TRBD2
CDR3 DNA: TGTGCCAGCAGTCAAACTAGCGGGAGGTTAGAGACCCGGTACTTC
CDR3 protein: CASSQTSGRLETRYF

J gene: TRBJ2-3
V gene: TRBV20-1
clone size: .
D gene: TRBD1
CDR3 DNA: TGCAGTGCCCCCGGGGACAGGCCCTTGGGAACAGATACGCAGTATTTT
CDR3 protein: CSAPGDRPLGTDTQYF

J gene: TRBJ1-5
V gene: TRBV4-1
clone size: .
D gene: .
CDR3 DNA: TGCGCCAGCAGCCAAGTGATAGGGAGCAATCAGCCCCAGCATTTT
CDR3 protein: CASSQVIGSNQPQHF

J gene: TRBJ2-1
V gene: TRBV4-1
clone size: .
D gene: .
CDR3 DNA: TGCGCCAGCAGCCAAGTATCCCAAAGAGGCAATGAGCAGTTCTTC
CDR3 protein: CASSQVSQRGNEQFF

J gene: TRBJ2-3
V gene: TRBV6-5
clone size: .
D gene: .
CDR3 DNA: TGTGCCAGCAGTTACACATTCGGGGCAGGATCGGCAGATACGCAGTATTTT
CDR3 protein: CASSYTFGAGSADTQYF

J gene: TRBJ1-1
V gene: TRBV6-5
clone size: .
D gene: .
CDR3 DNA: TGTGCCAGCAGTCCCGGGGTGAACACTGAAGCTTTCTTT
CDR3 protein: CASSPGVNTEAFF

J gene: TRBJ2-1
V gene: TRBV5-1
clone size: .
D gene: TRBD2
CDR3 DNA: TGCGCCAGCAGCTTGACCACTAGCGGCCGCTACAATGAGCAGTTCTTC
CDR3 protein: CASSLTTSGRYNEQFF

J gene: TRBJ2-1
V gene: TRBV12-3/TRBV12-4
clone size: .
D gene: TRBD2
CDR3 DNA: TGTGCCAGCAGAGCTCTAGCGGGACCCTCCTACAATGAGCAGTTCTTC
CDR3 protein: CASRALAGPSYNEQFF

J gene: TRBJ2-7
V gene: TRBV9
clone size: many
D gene: TRBD2
CDR3 DNA: TGTGCCAGCAGCGTTAGCGGGGGGTCCTACGAGCAGTACTTC
CDR3 protein: CASSVSGGSYEQYF